This is a list of T cell receptor beta chains from one sample in a study of blood T cell repertoires in COVID-19. Profiling relied on immunoSEQ multiplex PCR, and the TCRdb table lists in-frame clones only, not all of them. The sample includes some 320,000 clones, more than 85% of them seen just once. Sequencing was carried out using PBMCs or T cells enriched from blood (not recorded which). Receptors were obtained from a woman under 40 who had been exposed to COVID-19. The CDR3 runs from the conserved cysteine through the conserved F or W. The D gene is left open where the match is weak. Rows give clone size only sometimes, using once, few, many, or a class for an expanded clone.

clone size	J gene	V gene	D gene	CDR3 protein	CDR3 DNA
.	TRBJ2-5	TRBV7-3	.	CASSHRIQETQYF	TGTGCCAGCAGCCACAGGATCCAAGAGACCCAGTACTTC
.	TRBJ1-2	TRBV5-1	.	CASSLPTSPYGYTF	TGCGCCAGCAGCTTGCCCACCAGTCCCTATGGCTACACCTTC
.	TRBJ1-5	TRBV28	.	CASSLSQFNQPQHF	TGTGCCAGCAGTTTATCCCAGTTCAATCAGCCCCAGCATTTT
once	TRBJ1-1	TRBV5-1	.	CASSAGMRATGAFF	TGCGCCAGCAGCGCCGGGATGCGGGCCACAGGGGCTTTCTTT
.	TRBJ1-4	TRBV5-5	.	CASSPEFWGVREKLFF	TGTGCCAGCAGCCCCGAGTTCTGGGGGGTGAGGGAAAAACTGTTTTTT
.	TRBJ1-5	TRBV6-5	.	CASRPQAYSNQPQHF	TGTGCCAGCAGACCACAGGCGTATAGCAATCAGCCCCAGCATTTT
.	TRBJ1-4	TRBV13	.	CASSLVAGVPREKLFF	TGTGCCAGCAGCTTAGTGGCAGGGGTCCCTCGTGAAAAACTGTTTTTT
.	TRBJ1-5	TRBV28	TRBD1	CASSKRGQGAQPQHF	TGTGCCAGCAGTAAGAGGGGACAGGGGGCTCAGCCCCAGCATTTT
.	TRBJ2-5	TRBV3-1/TRBV3-2	.	CASMATQETQYF	TGTGCCAGCATGGCCACCCAAGAGACCCAGTACTTC
.	TRBJ1-3	TRBV6-5	.	CASAGDSGNTIYF	TGTGCCAGCGCGGGGGACTCTGGAAACACCATATATTTT
.	TRBJ1-1	TRBV2	TRBD1	CASIADRVNTEAFF	TGTGCCAGCATTGCGGACAGGGTGAACACTGAAGCTTTCTTT